This T cell receptor (beta chain) was obtained from a study of post-analysis software for immune sequencing data. Findings and limits, study-wide: Diversity measured as normalized Chao1 was significantly lower in multiple sclerosis patients than in controls. TRBV5-6, TRBV5-1 and TRBV20-1 belonged to a set of roughly 5 TRBV segments that were more frequent in patients than controls.

With 6 bases clipped from V and 5 bases from J, the junction kept 7 bases outside the gene matches. The length of the CDR3 is 14 residues. Per the germline V gene, CDR1 is DFQATT and CDR2 is SNEGSKA (reference sequence). Unique molecular identifiers were carried by the TCR beta cDNA libraries. In TCRdb, the PCR reads were re-called with MiXCR into one record per CDR3 protein. The table has hundreds of thousands of distinct CDR3 sequences, more than 50% seen once. With regard to this clonotype: Its antigen remains unknown.

The sequencing sample was made of blood. V gene TRBV20-1 combines with J gene TRBJ1-4; TRBD1 agrees at 9 bases. This sequence originates from a girl aged 2-9 years with multiple sclerosis. The CDR3 loop is CSAVQGALNEKLFF. The DNA of the CDR3 is TGCAGTGCAGTACAGGGGGCTCTAAATGAAAAACTGTTTTTT.